The 15 T cell receptor beta chains given below trace back to one sample, sequenced in a study of cytomegalovirus exposure and HLA in healthy donors (dated by TCRdb to 2017 to 2019). To prepare the library, the immunoSEQ multiplex PCR assay was applied. For the multiplex PCR, a mixture combining 60 forward primers for TCR Vbeta segments and 13 reverse primers for TCR Jbeta segments was used. TCRdb took over this immuneACCESS table, retaining in-frame rearrangements with V and J assigned. Such tables are incomplete; in checked studies, under half of the missing clones stem from an unresolved V gene, and the remainder is unexplained. This sample is represented by some 77,000 clones; roughly 76% of them were singletons. Clones ranked in the top ten supply 7% to 9% of the sample. Sequenced input: PBMCs. These receptor sequences come from a woman in her thirties or forties in good health and CMV-seronegative.

V is TRBV5-1 and J is TRBJ2-1; TRBD2 agrees at 16 bases. Germline V gene lookup returns CDR1 SGHRS and CDR2 YFSETQ. The CDR3 length is 18 residues. V was pared by 2 bases and J by 0 bases, with 2 bases of the junction left unmatched. The CDR3 bases are TGCGCCAGCAGCTTTGGGACTAGCGGGAGGGCCTCCTACAATGAGCAGTTCTTC. Translation: CASSFGTSGRASYNEQFF.

The chain links TRBV5-5 to TRBJ1-6; D is unresolved. Trimming cost V 4 bases and J 7 bases, with 12 bases left between them. Germline V CDR1 and CDR2: SGHKS, YYEKEE (reference sequence). The CDR3 has 14 amino acids. The CDR3 reads CASSSGGYNSPLHF. The CDR3 bases are TGTGCCAGCAGCAGCGGCGGGTACAATTCACCCCTCCACTTT.

The chain employs TRBV5-1 and TRBJ2-1; the match to TRBD2 covers 12 bases. The CDR3 loop spans 16 amino acids. Germline CDR1 and CDR2: SGHRS and YFSETQ. After removal of 2 bases from V and 7 bases from J, the junction contained 7 bases not matched to a gene. The CDR3 here is CASSLASGGASNEQFF. The CDR3 DNA follows: TGCGCCAGCAGCTTAGCTAGCGGGGGGGCGTCTAATGAGCAGTTCTTC.

This clone was picked up a small number of times. This chain joins TRBV6-6 and TRBJ2-3; no firm D call. CDR1 MNHNY and CDR2 SVGAGI come from the germline V gene (reference sequence). The CDR3 is made up of 13 amino acids. The ends were cut back, 5 bases at V and 4 bases at J, with 10 bases in the middle. The CDR3 DNA reads TGTGCCAGCAGTCCCCGAGATTCAGATACGCAGTATTTT. This codes for CASSPRDSDTQYF.

The rearrangement joins TRBV10-2 to TRBJ1-5; no firm D call. The V and J ends lost 3 bases and 9 bases respectively, with 9 bases between them. The CDR3 has 12 residues. The V gene's germline CDR1 is WSHSY and CDR2 SAAADI. The CDR3 nucleotides are TGCGCCAGCAGTGAATCCGCGGCGCCCCAGCATTTT. Amino acid sequence: CASSESAAPQHF.

This clone has a handful of counts. The CDR3 nucleotides are TGTGCCAGCAGGACCCTAGGCATTTTTACGCAGTATTTT. Translated: CASRTLGIFTQYF. This chain uses TRBV2 with TRBJ2-3, with D unresolved. The V end lost 6 bases, the J end lost 8 bases, and 15 bases lay between the germline ends. Germline V lookup: CDR1 SNHLY, CDR2 FYNNEI. The CDR3 is made up of 13 amino acids.

The chain links TRBV9 to TRBJ1-5, with D unclear. The ends were cut back, 1 base at V and 4 bases at J, with 9 bases in the middle. Germline V CDR1 and CDR2: SGDLS, YYNGEE. The CDR3 loop spans 14 amino acids. CDR3 in amino acids: CASSVWEKNQPQHF. The DNA for the CDR3 is TGTGCCAGCAGCGTATGGGAGAAAAATCAGCCCCAGCATTTT.

A few counts support this clone. The CDR3 DNA is TGTGCCAGCAGTGAAACGGACAGGGATGAAAAACTGTTTTTT. Translating it yields CASSETDRDEKLFF. The chain combines TRBV6-1 with TRBJ1-4; 8 bases are a match to TRBD1. V lost 2 bases, J lost 6 bases, and 2 bases stayed unmatched. Germline V lookup: CDR1 MNHNS, CDR2 SASEGT. The CDR3 runs to 14 residues.

This clone was counted between two and nine times. V is TRBV7-2 and J is TRBJ1-5; a possible D gene is TRBD1 (5 bases). The CDR3 extends over 15 amino acids. The germline V gene encodes CDR1 SGHTA and CDR2 FQGNSA. V gave up 4 bases and J gave up 6 bases, with 16 bases separating them. Written as DNA, the CDR3 is TGTGCCAGCAGCTGGCGGGGCGGGGTCGGTCAGCCCCAGCATTTT. Its protein product is CASSWRGGVGQPQHF.

CDR3 nucleotides: TGTGCCAGCAGTCTACTGACAGGGTCGCATCGGGAGCAGTACTTC. This codes for CASSLLTGSHREQYF. The V and J genes are TRBV28 and TRBJ2-7, with 7 bases that match TRBD1. CDR3 length equals 15 residues. CDR1 and CDR2 (germline): MDHEN, SYDVKM. V was pared by 5 bases and J by 7 bases, with 14 bases of the junction left unmatched.

The V gene is TRBV29-1, the J gene TRBJ2-3; 7 nucleotides align to TRBD2. This CDR3 has 17 amino acids. Germline trimming cut 3 bases from V and 0 bases from J; bases unmatched to any gene: 12. Looked up from germline, CDR1 is SQVTM and CDR2 is ANQGSEA. CDR3 DNA sequence: TGCAGCGTTGACTCTAGCGGCTTATCATCTAGCACAGATACGCAGTATTTT. This translates into CSVDSSGLSSSTDTQYF.

V and J are TRBV5-1 and TRBJ1-2, with D possibly TRBD1 on 5 matching bases. The CDR3 length is 16 residues. Per the germline V gene, CDR1 is SGHRS and CDR2 is YFSETQ. Trimming left V 4 bases short and J 0 bases short, with 16 bases between. CDR3 nucleotide sequence: TGCGCCAGCAGCCCGGGTTGGGGGGTTACTAACTATGGCTACACCTTC. Protein product: CASSPGWGVTNYGYTF.

The rearrangement uses TRBV6-5 and TRBJ1-4; tentative D call: TRBD1 (5 bases). CDR1 is MNHEY and CDR2 is SVGAGI in the germline V gene. The germline V and J ends were trimmed by 1 base and 8 bases, with 14 bases remaining between them. The CDR3 sequence is 15 residues long. The CDR3 DNA sequence: TGTGCCAGCAGTTACTTTTTAGGGGTAGGGGAAAAACTGTTTTTT. It codes for CASSYFLGVGEKLFF.

This rearrangement joins TRBV7-2 to TRBJ2-4; 11 bases match TRBD2. Germline lookup yields CDR1 SGHTA and CDR2 FQGNSA. The CDR3 has 18 residues. V was pared by 2 bases and J by 0 bases, with 6 bases of the junction left unmatched. The CDR3 loop reads CASSLPPGLAVAKNIQYF. The CDR3 nucleotides are TGTGCCAGCAGCTTACCCCCGGGACTAGCGGTAGCCAAAAACATTCAGTACTTC.

This rearrangement joins TRBV11-2 to TRBJ2-7; D might be TRBD2 (6 bases). Germline-derived CDR1 and CDR2 are SGHAT and FQNNGV. CDR3 size: 14 residues. The V end was cut by 3 bases, the J end by 0 bases, with 9 bases between. The CDR3 region has the DNA TGTGCCAGCAGCTTGGACTACCCCTCCTACGAGCAGTACTTC. This gives the protein CASSLDYPSYEQYF. The full variable domain, completed using reference TRBV11-2 and TRBJ2-7, is EAGVAQSPRYKIIEKRQSVAFWCNPISGHATLYWYQQILGQGPKLLIQFQNNGVVDDSQLPKDRFSAERLKGVDSTLKIQPAKLEDSAVYLCASSLDYPSYEQYFGPGTRLTVT.